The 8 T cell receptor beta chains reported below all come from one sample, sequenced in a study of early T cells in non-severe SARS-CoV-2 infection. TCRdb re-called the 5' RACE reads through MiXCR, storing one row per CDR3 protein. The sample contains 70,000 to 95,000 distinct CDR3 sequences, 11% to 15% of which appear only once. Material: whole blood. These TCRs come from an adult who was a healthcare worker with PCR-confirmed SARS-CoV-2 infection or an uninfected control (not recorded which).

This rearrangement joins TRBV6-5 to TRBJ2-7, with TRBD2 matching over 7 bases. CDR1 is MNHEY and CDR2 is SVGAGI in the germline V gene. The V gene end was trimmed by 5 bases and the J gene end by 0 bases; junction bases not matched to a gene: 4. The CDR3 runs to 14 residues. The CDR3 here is CASSGGRTSYEQYF. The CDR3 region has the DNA TGTGCCAGCAGTGGCGGGAGAACCTCCTACGAGCAGTACTTC.

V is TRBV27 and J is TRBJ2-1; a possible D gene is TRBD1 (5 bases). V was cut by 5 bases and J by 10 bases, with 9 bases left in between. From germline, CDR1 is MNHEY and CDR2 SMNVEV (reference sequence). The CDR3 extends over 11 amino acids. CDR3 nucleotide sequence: TGTGCCAGCAGTCAGGGTCTGGAGCAGTTCTTC. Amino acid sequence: CASSQGLEQFF.

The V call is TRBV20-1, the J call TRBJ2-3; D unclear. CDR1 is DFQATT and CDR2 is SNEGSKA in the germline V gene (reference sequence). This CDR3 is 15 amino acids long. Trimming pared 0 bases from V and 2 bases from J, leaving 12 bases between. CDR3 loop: CSARDPLLPTDTQYF. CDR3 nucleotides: TGCAGTGCTAGAGATCCCCTCCTTCCCACAGATACGCAGTATTTT.

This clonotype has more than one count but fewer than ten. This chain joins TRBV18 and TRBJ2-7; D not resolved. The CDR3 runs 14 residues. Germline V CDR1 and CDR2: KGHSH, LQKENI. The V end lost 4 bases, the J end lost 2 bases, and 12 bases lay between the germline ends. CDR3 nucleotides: TGTGCCAGCTCACTCGGACCAGGAGCCTACGAGCAGTACTTC. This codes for CASSLGPGAYEQYF.

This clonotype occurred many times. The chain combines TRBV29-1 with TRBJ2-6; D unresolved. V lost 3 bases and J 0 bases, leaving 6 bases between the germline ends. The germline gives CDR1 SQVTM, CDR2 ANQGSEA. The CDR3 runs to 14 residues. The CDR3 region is CSVDVNSGANVLTF. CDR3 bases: TGCAGCGTTGACGTCAACTCTGGGGCCAACGTCCTGACTTTC.

CDR3 DNA sequence: TGTGCCAGCAGCCAGACAATGGAAAACATTCAGTACTTC. It specifies CASSQTMENIQYF. The V gene is TRBV3-1, the J gene TRBJ2-4; unclear D gene. The CDR3 length is 13 residues. Germline-derived CDR1 and CDR2 are LGHDT and YNNKEL (reference sequence). V lost 3 bases to trimming and J lost 5 bases, with 8 bases between them.

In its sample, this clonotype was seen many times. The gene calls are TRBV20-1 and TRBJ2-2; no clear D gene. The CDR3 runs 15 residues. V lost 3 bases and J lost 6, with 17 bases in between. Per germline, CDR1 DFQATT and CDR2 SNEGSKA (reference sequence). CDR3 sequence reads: CSASGGAERAGELFF. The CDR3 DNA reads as TGCAGTGCTAGTGGTGGCGCGGAAAGGGCCGGGGAGCTGTTTTTT.

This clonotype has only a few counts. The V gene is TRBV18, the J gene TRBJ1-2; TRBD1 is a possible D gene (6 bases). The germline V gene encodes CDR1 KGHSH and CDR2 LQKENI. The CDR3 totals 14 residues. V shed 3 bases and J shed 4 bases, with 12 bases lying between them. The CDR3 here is CASSPPTGSYGYTF. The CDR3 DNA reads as TGTGCCAGCTCACCCCCCACAGGGTCCTATGGCTACACCTTC.